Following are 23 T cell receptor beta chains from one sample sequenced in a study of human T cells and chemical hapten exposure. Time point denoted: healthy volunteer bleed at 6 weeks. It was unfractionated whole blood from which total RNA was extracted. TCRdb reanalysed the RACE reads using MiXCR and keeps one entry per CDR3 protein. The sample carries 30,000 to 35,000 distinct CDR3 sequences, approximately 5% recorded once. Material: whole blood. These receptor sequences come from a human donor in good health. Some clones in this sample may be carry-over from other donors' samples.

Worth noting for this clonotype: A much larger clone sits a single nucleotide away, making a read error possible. This CDR3 reads CARSYGRGGRTDTQYF. The CDR3, as DNA: TGTGCCAGAAGTTACGGGCGGGGGGGCAGGACAGATACGCAGTATTTT. V usage is TRBV6-6 and J usage is TRBJ2-3, with 9 bases lining up with TRBD2. The CDR3 runs to 16 residues. From germline, CDR1 is MNHNY and CDR2 SVGAGI (reference sequence).

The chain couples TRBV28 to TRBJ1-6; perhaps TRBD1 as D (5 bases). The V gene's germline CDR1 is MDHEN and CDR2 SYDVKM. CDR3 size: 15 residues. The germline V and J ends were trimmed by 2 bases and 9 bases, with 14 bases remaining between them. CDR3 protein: CASSLEGAWASPLHF. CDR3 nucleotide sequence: TGTGCCAGCAGTTTAGAAGGGGCATGGGCTTCACCCCTCCACTTT.

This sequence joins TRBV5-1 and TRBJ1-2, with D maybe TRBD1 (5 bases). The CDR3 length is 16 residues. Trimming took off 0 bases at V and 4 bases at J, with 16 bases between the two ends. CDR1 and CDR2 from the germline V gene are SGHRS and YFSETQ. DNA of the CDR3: TGCGCCAGCAGCTTGGGTCGTCAGGGCGTCCGCTATGGCTACACCTTC. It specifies CASSLGRQGVRYGYTF.

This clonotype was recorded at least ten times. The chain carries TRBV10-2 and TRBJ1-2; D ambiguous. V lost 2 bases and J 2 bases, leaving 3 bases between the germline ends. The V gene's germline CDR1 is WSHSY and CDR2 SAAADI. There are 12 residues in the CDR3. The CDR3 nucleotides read TGCGCCAGCAGTGAGGACAACTATGGCTACACCTTC. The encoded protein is CASSEDNYGYTF.

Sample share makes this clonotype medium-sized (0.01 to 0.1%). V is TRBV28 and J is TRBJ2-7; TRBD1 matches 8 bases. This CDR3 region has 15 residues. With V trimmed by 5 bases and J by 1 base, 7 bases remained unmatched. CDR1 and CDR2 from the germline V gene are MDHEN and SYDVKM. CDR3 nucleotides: TGTGCCAGCAGTCTACGGACAGGGCCGTCCTACGAGCAGTACTTC. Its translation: CASSLRTGPSYEQYF.

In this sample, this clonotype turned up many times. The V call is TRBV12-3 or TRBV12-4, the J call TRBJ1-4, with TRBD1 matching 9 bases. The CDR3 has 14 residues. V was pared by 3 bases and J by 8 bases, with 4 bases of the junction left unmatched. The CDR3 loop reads CASSLGQGVEKLFF. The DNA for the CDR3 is TGTGCCAGCAGTTTGGGACAGGGTGTCGAAAAACTGTTTTTT.

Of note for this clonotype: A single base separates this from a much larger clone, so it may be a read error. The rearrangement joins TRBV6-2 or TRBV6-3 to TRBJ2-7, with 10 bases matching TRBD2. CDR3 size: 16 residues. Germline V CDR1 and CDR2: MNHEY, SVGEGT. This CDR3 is CASSPQWLAGAYERYF. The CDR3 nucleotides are TGTGCCAGCAGCCCTCAGTGGCTAGCGGGGGCCTACGAGCGGTACTTC.

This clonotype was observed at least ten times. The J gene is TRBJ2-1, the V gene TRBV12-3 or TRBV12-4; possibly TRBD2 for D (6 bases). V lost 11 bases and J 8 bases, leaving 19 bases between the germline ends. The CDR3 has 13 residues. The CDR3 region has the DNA TGTGCCCAAGGGGCAGGGACGGGGGATGAGCAGTTCTTC. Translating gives CAQGAGTGDEQFF.

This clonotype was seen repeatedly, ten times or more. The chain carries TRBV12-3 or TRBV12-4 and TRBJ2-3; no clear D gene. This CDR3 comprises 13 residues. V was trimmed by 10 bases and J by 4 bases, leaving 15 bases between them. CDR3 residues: CANQFEESDTQYF. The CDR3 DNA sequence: TGTGCCAACCAGTTTGAAGAATCAGATACGCAGTATTTT.

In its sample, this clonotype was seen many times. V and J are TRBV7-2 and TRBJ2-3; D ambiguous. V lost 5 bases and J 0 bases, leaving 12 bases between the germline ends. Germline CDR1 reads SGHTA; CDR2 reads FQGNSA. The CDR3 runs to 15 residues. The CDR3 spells CASSRPRGSTDTQYF. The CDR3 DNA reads TGTGCCAGCAGCCGCCCCCGCGGTAGCACAGATACGCAGTATTTT.

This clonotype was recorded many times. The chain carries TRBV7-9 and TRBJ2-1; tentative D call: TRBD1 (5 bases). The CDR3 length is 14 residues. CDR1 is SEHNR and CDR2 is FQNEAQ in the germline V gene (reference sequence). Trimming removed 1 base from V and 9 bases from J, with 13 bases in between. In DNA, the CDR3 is TGTGCCAGCAGCTTAGTCGCCAGGGCCGGTGAGCAGTTCTTC. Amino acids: CASSLVARAGEQFF.

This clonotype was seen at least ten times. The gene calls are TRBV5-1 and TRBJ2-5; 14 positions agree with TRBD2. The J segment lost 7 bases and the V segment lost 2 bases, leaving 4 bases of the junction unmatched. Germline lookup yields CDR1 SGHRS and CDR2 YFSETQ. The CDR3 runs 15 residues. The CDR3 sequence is CASSFDGLAGGTQYF. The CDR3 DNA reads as TGCGCCAGCAGCTTCGATGGACTAGCGGGAGGGACCCAGTACTTC.

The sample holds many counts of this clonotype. CDR3: CASSPPGQGATEAFF. The CDR3 nucleotides are TGTGCCAGCAGCCCGCCGGGACAGGGAGCCACTGAAGCTTTCTTT. This chain links TRBV6-5 with TRBJ1-1, with 9 bases that match TRBD1. Per the germline V gene, CDR1 is MNHEY and CDR2 is SVGAGI. Unmatched junction bases numbered 9, after V lost 6 bases and J lost 4 bases. The CDR3 loop spans 15 amino acids.

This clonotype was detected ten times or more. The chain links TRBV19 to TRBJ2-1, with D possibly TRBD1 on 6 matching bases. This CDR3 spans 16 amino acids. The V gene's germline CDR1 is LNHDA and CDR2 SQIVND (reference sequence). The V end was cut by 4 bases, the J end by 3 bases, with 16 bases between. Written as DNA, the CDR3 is TGTGCCAGTAGTACCGCTCCCCGGGACAACTACAATGAGCAGTTCTTC. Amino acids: CASSTAPRDNYNEQFF. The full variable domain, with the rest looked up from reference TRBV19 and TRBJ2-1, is DGGITQSPKYLFRKEGQNVTLSCEQNLNHDAMYWYRQDPGQGLRLIYYSQIVNDFQKGDIAEGYSVSREKKESFPLTVTSAQKNPTAFYLCASSTAPRDNYNEQFFGPGTRLTVL.

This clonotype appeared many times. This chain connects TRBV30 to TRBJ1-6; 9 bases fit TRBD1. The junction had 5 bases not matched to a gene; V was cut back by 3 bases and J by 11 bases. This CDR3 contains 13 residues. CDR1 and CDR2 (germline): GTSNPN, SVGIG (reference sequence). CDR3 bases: TGTGCCTGGAGGGGACAGGGAAGGGCACCCCTCCACTTT. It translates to CAWRGQGRAPLHF.

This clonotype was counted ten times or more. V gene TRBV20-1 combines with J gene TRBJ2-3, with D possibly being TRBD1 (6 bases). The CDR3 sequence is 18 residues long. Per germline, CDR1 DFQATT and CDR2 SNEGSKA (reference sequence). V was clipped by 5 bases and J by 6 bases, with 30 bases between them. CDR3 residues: CSARSLVQGPVTRDTQYF. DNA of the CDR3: TGCAGTGCTCGGAGCCTCGTCCAGGGGCCGGTGACAAGGGATACGCAGTATTTT.

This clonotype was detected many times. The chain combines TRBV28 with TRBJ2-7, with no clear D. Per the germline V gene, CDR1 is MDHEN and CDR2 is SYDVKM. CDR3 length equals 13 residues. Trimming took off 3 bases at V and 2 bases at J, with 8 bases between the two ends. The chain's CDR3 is CASSFAPAYEQYF. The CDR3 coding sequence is TGTGCCAGCAGTTTTGCTCCAGCCTACGAGCAGTACTTC.

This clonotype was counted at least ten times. The CDR3: CASNPSGGRQETQYF. CDR3 coding DNA: TGTGCCAGCAACCCGAGCGGGGGGCGCCAAGAGACCCAGTACTTC. The chain carries TRBV7-2 and TRBJ2-5; TRBD2 aligns across 9 bases. The CDR3 extends over 15 amino acids. Trimming removed 7 bases from V and 1 base from J; junction bases left unmatched: 7. Germline CDR1 is SGHTA and CDR2 is FQGNSA.

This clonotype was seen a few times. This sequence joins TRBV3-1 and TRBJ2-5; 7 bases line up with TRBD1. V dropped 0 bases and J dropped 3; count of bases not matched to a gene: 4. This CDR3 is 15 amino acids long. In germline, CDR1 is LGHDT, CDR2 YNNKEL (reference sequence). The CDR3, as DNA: TGTGCCAGCAGCCAAGATCCGACAGGGAAAGAGACCCAGTACTTC. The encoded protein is CASSQDPTGKETQYF.

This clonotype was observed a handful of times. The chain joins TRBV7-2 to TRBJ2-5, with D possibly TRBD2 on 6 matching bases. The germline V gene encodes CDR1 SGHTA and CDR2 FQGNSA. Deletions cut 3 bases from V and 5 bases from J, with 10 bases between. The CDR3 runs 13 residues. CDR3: CASSFPGVETQYF. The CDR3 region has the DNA TGTGCCAGCAGCTTTCCGGGAGTGGAGACCCAGTACTTC.

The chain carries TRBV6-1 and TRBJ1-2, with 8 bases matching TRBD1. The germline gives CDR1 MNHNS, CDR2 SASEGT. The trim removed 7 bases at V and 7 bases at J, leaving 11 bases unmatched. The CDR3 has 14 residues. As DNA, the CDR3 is TGTGCCAGCAAAAAAGAGAGGACAGGGCCTGGCTACACCTTC. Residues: CASKKERTGPGYTF.

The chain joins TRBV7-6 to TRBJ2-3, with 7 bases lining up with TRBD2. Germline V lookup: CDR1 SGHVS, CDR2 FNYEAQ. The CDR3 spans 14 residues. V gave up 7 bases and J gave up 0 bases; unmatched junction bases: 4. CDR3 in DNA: TGTGCCAGCACCCGTAGCGGGAGCACAGATACGCAGTATTTT. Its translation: CASTRSGSTDTQYF.

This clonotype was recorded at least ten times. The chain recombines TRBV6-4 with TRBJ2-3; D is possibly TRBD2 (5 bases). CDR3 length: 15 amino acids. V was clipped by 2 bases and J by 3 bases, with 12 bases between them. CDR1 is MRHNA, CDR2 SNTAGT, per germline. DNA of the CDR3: TGTGCCAGCAGTGACGGGGTTAGCGAAACAGATACGCAGTATTTT. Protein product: CASSDGVSETDTQYF.